Listed here are 15 T cell receptor beta chains from one sample, sequenced in a study of T cell repertoires in cytomegalovirus infection. In TCRdb, the reads were re-called with MiXCR into one record per CDR3 protein. This repertoire shows 360,000 or so distinct CDR3 sequences, roughly 34% found once; its top ten account for approximately 15%. These receptors lack a known antigen. Here the sequenced sample was cultured PBMCs, taken from culture after CMV antigen stimulation. The receptors originated from a human donor in good health (CMV status not recorded). Some clones in this sample may be carry-over from other donors' samples.

The J gene is TRBJ2-1, the V gene TRBV4-2; 12 bases map to TRBD2. Germline V gene data show CDR1 as LGHNA and CDR2 as YNFKEQ. The J segment lost 6 bases and the V segment lost 0 bases, leaving 9 bases of the junction unmatched. There are 18 residues in the CDR3. The CDR3 protein is CASSQEAAPTSGSNEQFF. CDR3 nucleotide sequence: TGTGCCAGCAGCCAAGAAGCGGCCCCGACTAGCGGGAGCAATGAGCAGTTCTTC.

This clonotype appeared a single time. The chain combines TRBV30 with TRBJ1-5; perhaps TRBD1 as D (6 bases). CDR3 length: 14 amino acids. Trimming stripped 0 bases from V and 6 bases from J, with 12 bases between. CDR1 GTSNPN and CDR2 SVGIG come from the germline V gene (reference sequence). The CDR3 bases are TGTGCCTGGAGTGTAGGGGGGAAGGGTCAGCCCCAGCATTTT. It yields the protein CAWSVGGKGQPQHF. Full variable domain (outside the CDR3, taken from reference TRBV30 and TRBJ1-5): SQTIHQWPATLVQPVGSPLSLECTVEGTSNPNLYWYRQAAGRGLQLLFYSVGIGQISSEVPQNLSASRPQDRQFILSSKKLLLSDSGFYLCAWSVGGKGQPQHFGDGTRLSIL.

This rearrangement joins TRBV11-1 to TRBJ2-5; TRBD2 agrees at 12 bases. Germline V lookup: CDR1 SGHAT, CDR2 FQDESV (reference sequence). Trimming at V came to 7 bases and at J to 5 bases, leaving 14 bases not matched to a gene. This CDR3 spans 17 amino acids. The CDR3: CASTRLAGVSTRETQYF. CDR3 DNA sequence: TGTGCCAGCACTCGACTAGCGGGAGTTTCGACCCGGGAGACCCAGTACTTC.

In its sample, this clonotype was seen once. J is TRBJ2-7 and V is TRBV27; tentative D call: TRBD1 (6 bases). This CDR3 is 11 amino acids long. The germline V gene has CDR1 MNHEY and CDR2 SMNVEV (reference sequence). CDR3 residues: CATQGTYEQYF. The CDR3 bases are TGTGCTACACAGGGTACCTACGAGCAGTACTTC.

This clonotype was counted only a few times. This chain uses TRBV7-9 with TRBJ2-1; 9 nucleotides agree with TRBD2. This CDR3 is built from 14 residues. Per the germline V gene, CDR1 is SEHNR and CDR2 is FQNEAQ (reference sequence). V gave up 4 bases and J gave up 5 bases; unmatched junction bases: 3. The DNA of the CDR3 is TGTGCCAGCAGCTCGACTAGCGGTCACAATGAGCAGTTCTTC. This gives the protein CASSSTSGHNEQFF.

This clonotype was detected a few times. The chain recombines TRBV6-2 or TRBV6-3 with TRBJ2-3; 8 bases line up with TRBD2. Germline CDR1 and CDR2: MNHEY and SVGEGT. The trim removed 2 bases at V and 6 bases at J, leaving 7 bases unmatched. The CDR3 runs 15 residues. The CDR3 protein is CASSYGGLDSDTQYF. CDR3 nucleotides: TGTGCCAGCAGTTACGGGGGACTAGACTCCGATACGCAGTATTTT.

The genes are TRBV7-6 and TRBJ1-1, with D unclear. V dropped 2 bases and J dropped 5 bases, with 9 bases sitting between them. The CDR3 is made up of 13 amino acids. CDR1 and CDR2 from the germline V gene are SGHVS and FNYEAQ. Here the CDR3 reads CASSLKGKTEAFF. The CDR3 nucleotides read TGTGCCAGCAGCTTAAAAGGGAAGACTGAAGCTTTCTTT.

The V gene is TRBV6-5, the J gene TRBJ2-5; 14 nucleotides match TRBD2. V lost 0 bases to trimming and J lost 2 bases; unmatched junction nucleotides: 8. Looked up from germline, CDR1 is MNHEY and CDR2 is SVGAGI. The CDR3 extends over 19 amino acids. CDR3 protein: CASSYSAGLAGARQETQYF. CDR3 bases: TGTGCCAGCAGTTACTCAGCGGGACTAGCGGGAGCGCGGCAAGAGACCCAGTACTTC.

The rearrangement joins TRBV7-8 to TRBJ2-2, with D perhaps matching TRBD1 (6 bases). CDR1 SGHVS and CDR2 FQNEAQ come from the germline V gene. V lost 0 bases and J lost 6, with 11 bases in between. This CDR3 is 15 amino acids long. The CDR3 region has the DNA TGTGCCAGCAGCTTAGCGCTACAGGGATCCGGGGAGCTGTTTTTT. It yields the protein CASSLALQGSGELFF.

This chain connects TRBV6-1 to TRBJ2-7; 11 positions match TRBD1. The V gene end was trimmed by 5 bases and the J gene end by 5 bases; junction bases not matched to a gene: 5. There are 14 residues in the CDR3. Germline V lookup: CDR1 MNHNS, CDR2 SASEGT. The CDR3 coding sequence is TGTGCCAGCAGTCGGACAGGGGGCATGAACGAGCAGTACTTC. This sequence encodes CASSRTGGMNEQYF.

The V call is TRBV29-1, the J call TRBJ1-4; TRBD1 agrees at 7 bases. V lost 2 bases, J lost 8 bases, and 2 bases stayed unmatched. The germline V gene encodes CDR1 SQVTM and CDR2 ANQGSEA. This CDR3 is 12 amino acids long. CDR3 nucleotide sequence: TGCAGCGTTGAACAGGGGGACGAAAAACTGTTTTTT. Its protein product is CSVEQGDEKLFF.

This sequence joins TRBV4-1 and TRBJ1-1, with 9 bases that match TRBD1. CDR3 length: 14 amino acids. The germline CDR1 and CDR2 sequences are MGHRA and YSYEKL. Losses at the gene ends were 4 bases for V and 7 bases for J; bases not matched to a gene: 7. The CDR3 DNA follows: TGCGCCAGCAGCCCGACAGGGGGAACGGATGAAGCTTTCTTT. This translates into CASSPTGGTDEAFF.

The chain couples TRBV6-2 or TRBV6-3 to TRBJ1-2; D unresolved. Trimming pared 0 bases from V and 5 bases from J, leaving 10 bases between. The CDR3 spans 14 residues. Germline V lookup: CDR1 MNHEY, CDR2 SVGEGT. CDR3 protein: CASSYSGLGYGYTF. The DNA for the CDR3 is TGTGCCAGCAGTTACTCGGGTCTTGGTTATGGCTACACCTTC.

The chain uses TRBV6-2 or TRBV6-3 and TRBJ2-5; TRBD1 is a possible D gene (5 bases). The CDR3 sequence is 14 residues long. The ends were cut back, 2 bases at V and 3 bases at J, with 10 bases in the middle. Germline V gene data show CDR1 as MNHEY and CDR2 as SVGEGT. The CDR3: CASSYETGEETQYF. The CDR3 nucleotides are TGTGCCAGCAGTTACGAAACAGGAGAAGAGACCCAGTACTTC.

The chain recombines TRBV7-3 with TRBJ1-5; possibly TRBD1 for D (6 bases). With 3 bases removed from V and 4 bases from J, the gap between germline ends came to 13 bases. In germline, CDR1 is SGHTA, CDR2 FQGTGA. The CDR3 is made up of 15 amino acids. This CDR3 is CASSFGAGENQPQHF. In DNA form, the CDR3 reads TGTGCCAGCAGCTTTGGGGCAGGGGAAAATCAGCCCCAGCATTTT.